This TCR beta chain comes out of a study of shared T cell receptors in the human thymus. Generated by immunoSEQ multiplex PCR, the TCRdb table keeps only in-frame clones and is missing some. The sample gives hundreds of thousands of clones, 75% to 90% of which show up once; more than 0.01% is in the top ten. These data also formed part of another study, on human thymus T cells. That study adds: Resections from corrective heart surgery supplied the thymus tissue. Related research reported highly overlapping thymic repertoires among unrelated individuals.

The origin of this receptor is a girl under three years old with a congenital heart defect. The material sequenced was thymocytes.

The CDR3 DNA follows: TGTGCCAGCAGCTCAACGGGGATCCTCTACGAGCAGTACTTC. It is translated as CASSSTGILYEQYF. The rearrangement uses TRBV7-9 and TRBJ2-7; D may be TRBD2 (5 bases). This CDR3 contains 14 residues. In germline, CDR1 is SEHNR, CDR2 FQNEAQ (reference sequence). Trimming took 4 bases from V and 3 from J, leaving 13 bases between them. Supplemented by reference TRBV7-9 and TRBJ2-7, the full variable domain reads DTGVSQNPRHKITKRGQNVTFRCDPISEHNRLYWYRQTLGQGPEFLTYFQNEAQLEKSRLLSDRFSAERPKGSFSTLEIQRTEQGDSAMYLCASSSTGILYEQYFGPGTRLTVT.